This is a list of T cell receptor beta chains from one sample in a study of PD-L1 blockade in urothelial cancer. Produced via immunoSEQ multiplex PCR; TCRdb's table is partial and in-frame only. Here the sample spans 60,000 to 65,000 clones, approximately 80% being singletons. The material was PBMCs, obtained around atezolizumab (anti-PD-L1) treatment. The origin of the receptors is a man between 70 and 80 years old with urothelial cancer. CDR3s include the opening cysteine and the closing phenylalanine or tryptophan. Fields, in order: J gene, D gene, V gene, CDR3 protein, CDR3 DNA. A D gene is named only where the DNA matches it firmly.

j_call: TRBJ1-2; d_call: TRBD1; v_call: TRBV2; cdr3_aa: CASRTGTGDGYTF; cdr3_nt: TGTGCCAGCAGAACCGGGACAGGGGATGGCTACACCTTC
j_call: TRBJ2-7; d_call: TRBD2; v_call: TRBV5-1; cdr3_aa: CASSLEPSGYYEQYF; cdr3_nt: TGCGCCAGCAGCTTGGAACCTAGCGGTTACTACGAGCAGTACTTC
j_call: TRBJ2-1; d_call: .; v_call: TRBV5-4; cdr3_aa: CASSPWGENNEQFF; cdr3_nt: TGTGCCAGCAGCCCTTGGGGGGAGAACAATGAGCAGTTCTTC
j_call: TRBJ2-1; d_call: TRBD1; v_call: TRBV5-6; cdr3_aa: CASIRLGQGAGNEQFF; cdr3_nt: TGTGCCAGCATCCGACTGGGACAGGGGGCCGGGAATGAGCAGTTCTTC
j_call: TRBJ1-3; d_call: .; v_call: TRBV28; cdr3_aa: CASSSVRGTGNTIYF; cdr3_nt: TGTGCCAGCAGTTCCGTCCGGGGTACTGGAAACACCATATATTTT
j_call: TRBJ1-2; d_call: .; v_call: TRBV6-1; cdr3_aa: CASRARGFNYGYTF; cdr3_nt: TGTGCCAGCAGAGCCCGGGGTTTTAACTATGGCTACACCTTC
j_call: TRBJ1-1; d_call: .; v_call: TRBV6-1; cdr3_aa: CASSGGVPSAEAFF; cdr3_nt: TGTGCCAGCAGTGGGGGGGTCCCATCGGCTGAAGCTTTCTTT
j_call: TRBJ2-7; d_call: TRBD1; v_call: TRBV2; cdr3_aa: CASRGTGGSYEQYF; cdr3_nt: TGTGCCAGCAGAGGGACAGGGGGTAGCTACGAGCAGTACTTC
j_call: TRBJ1-2; d_call: .; v_call: TRBV6-5; cdr3_aa: CASSYAGRPNYGYTF; cdr3_nt: TGTGCCAGCAGTTACGCTGGCAGGCCTAACTATGGCTACACCTTC
j_call: TRBJ1-2; d_call: .; v_call: TRBV5-1; cdr3_aa: CASSLAGGLNGYTF; cdr3_nt: TGCGCCAGCAGCTTGGCCGGGGGGCTGAATGGCTACACCTTC
j_call: TRBJ1-3; d_call: .; v_call: TRBV29-1; cdr3_aa: CSVGGLTGNSGNTIYF; cdr3_nt: TGCAGCGTTGGGGGCCTAACAGGAAACTCTGGAAACACCATATATTTT
j_call: TRBJ1-5; d_call: .; v_call: TRBV7-9; cdr3_aa: CASSLGTRTGSQPQHF; cdr3_nt: TGTGCCAGCAGCTTAGGGACTCGCACTGGTAGTCAGCCCCAGCATTTT
j_call: TRBJ2-1; d_call: .; v_call: TRBV11-2; cdr3_aa: CASSQSGVYNEQFF; cdr3_nt: TGTGCCAGCAGCCAAAGCGGAGTTTACAATGAGCAGTTCTTC
j_call: TRBJ2-3; d_call: TRBD2; v_call: TRBV4-2; cdr3_aa: CASSQGSPSGRADTQYF; cdr3_nt: TGTGCCAGCAGCCAAGGGTCACCGAGCGGGAGGGCAGATACGCAGTATTTT
j_call: TRBJ2-7; d_call: TRBD1; v_call: TRBV5-1; cdr3_aa: CASSYRDRGVEQYF; cdr3_nt: TGCGCCAGCAGCTACCGGGACAGGGGGGTCGAGCAGTACTTC
j_call: TRBJ2-5; d_call: .; v_call: TRBV5-6; cdr3_aa: CASSLYAGMGGETQYF; cdr3_nt: TGTGCCAGCAGCTTGTACGCAGGGATGGGTGGAGAGACCCAGTACTTC
j_call: TRBJ1-1; d_call: .; v_call: TRBV7-9; cdr3_aa: CASSWGVRVNTEAFF; cdr3_nt: TGTGCCAGCAGCTGGGGGGTAAGGGTGAACACTGAAGCTTTCTTT
j_call: TRBJ2-5; d_call: .; v_call: TRBV25-1; cdr3_aa: CASSESLPETQYF; cdr3_nt: TGTGCCAGCAGTGAATCACTTCCGGAGACCCAGTACTTC
j_call: TRBJ2-7; d_call: .; v_call: TRBV25-1; cdr3_aa: CASMREYEQYF; cdr3_nt: TGTGCCAGCATGAGGGAGTACGAGCAGTACTTC
j_call: TRBJ2-7; d_call: TRBD2; v_call: TRBV11-2; cdr3_aa: CASSTLAGASYEQYF; cdr3_nt: TGTGCCAGCAGCACGTTAGCGGGAGCCTCCTACGAGCAGTACTTC
j_call: TRBJ2-7; d_call: TRBD1; v_call: TRBV7-9; cdr3_aa: CASSPQGWEQYF; cdr3_nt: TGTGCCAGCAGCCCACAGGGGTGGGAGCAGTACTTC
j_call: TRBJ1-1; d_call: TRBD1; v_call: TRBV4-1; cdr3_aa: CASSQPGQGAEAFF; cdr3_nt: TGCGCCAGCAGCCAACCGGGACAGGGGGCTGAAGCTTTCTTT
j_call: TRBJ2-7; d_call: TRBD2; v_call: TRBV30; cdr3_aa: CAWELAGASYEQYF; cdr3_nt: TGTGCCTGGGAACTAGCGGGAGCGTCCTACGAGCAGTACTTC
j_call: TRBJ2-1; d_call: TRBD2; v_call: TRBV6-1; cdr3_aa: CASSESGSVSEQFF; cdr3_nt: TGTGCCAGCAGTGAAAGCGGGAGCGTAAGTGAGCAGTTCTTC
j_call: TRBJ1-3; d_call: TRBD1; v_call: TRBV2; cdr3_aa: CASRQGPGGNTIYF; cdr3_nt: TGTGCCAGCAGACAGGGGCCGGGAGGAAACACCATATATTTT
j_call: TRBJ1-2; d_call: .; v_call: TRBV18; cdr3_aa: CASSLPSGPYGYTF; cdr3_nt: TGTGCCAGCTCACTCCCGAGTGGGCCCTATGGCTACACCTTC
j_call: TRBJ2-3; d_call: .; v_call: TRBV10-2; cdr3_aa: CASRDSATDTQYF; cdr3_nt: TGCGCCAGCAGGGACTCGGCCACAGATACGCAGTATTTT
j_call: TRBJ1-1; d_call: .; v_call: TRBV29-1; cdr3_aa: CSVETRGTEAFF; cdr3_nt: TGCAGCGTTGAAACCAGAGGGACTGAAGCTTTCTTT